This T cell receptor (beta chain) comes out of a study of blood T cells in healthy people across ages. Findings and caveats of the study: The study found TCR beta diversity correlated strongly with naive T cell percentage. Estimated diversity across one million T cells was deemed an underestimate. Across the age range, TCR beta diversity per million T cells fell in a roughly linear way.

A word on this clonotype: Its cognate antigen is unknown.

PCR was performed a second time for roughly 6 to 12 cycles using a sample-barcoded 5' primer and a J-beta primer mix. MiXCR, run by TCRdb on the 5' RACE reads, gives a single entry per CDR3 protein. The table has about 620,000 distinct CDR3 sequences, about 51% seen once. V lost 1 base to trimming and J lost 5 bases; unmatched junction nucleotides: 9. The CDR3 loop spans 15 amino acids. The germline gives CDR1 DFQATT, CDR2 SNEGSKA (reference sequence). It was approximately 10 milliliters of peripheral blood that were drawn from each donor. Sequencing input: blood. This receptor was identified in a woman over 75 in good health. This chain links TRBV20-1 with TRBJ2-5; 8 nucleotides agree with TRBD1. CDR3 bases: TGCAGTGCTAGAGGCCCCAGGGGGCTAGGCGAGACCCAGTACTTC. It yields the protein CSARGPRGLGETQYF.